The rows below give T cell receptor beta chains drawn from one sample of a study of human T cells and chemical hapten exposure. TCRdb fed the RACE reads into MiXCR, producing one record per CDR3 protein. The repertoire consists of some 90,000 distinct CDR3 sequences, with approximately 11% occurring once and the leading ten covering 0.8% to 1.2%. The specimen was whole blood, collected in connection with sensitization to the hapten diphenylcyclopropenone (DPC). Every receptor here comes from a woman in her thirties with alopecia areata. Some clones in this sample may be carry-over from other donors' samples. Both conserved end residues are part of each CDR3. D genes are given only for firm matches. Clone size is shown for a subset of rows, as once, few, many or a class of expanded clone.

abundance,v_gene,d_gene,j_gene,CDR3nt,CDR3aa
many,TRBV28,TRBD1,TRBJ1-1,TGTGCCAGCAGTTTTGAGACAGGGTGGCTCTCGGGCACTGAAGCTTTCTTT,CASSFETGWLSGTEAFF
many,TRBV23-1,.,TRBJ1-1,TGCGCCAGCAGTCGGGAGGTTTGGGTCACTGAAGCTTTCTTT,CASSREVWVTEAFF
many,TRBV7-9,TRBD2,TRBJ2-3,TGTGCCAGCAGCTTTTTGACTAGCGGGAGTACAGATACGCAGTATTTT,CASSFLTSGSTDTQYF
many,TRBV27,.,TRBJ2-7,TGTGCCAGCAGTCCCCTAAGCTTCGGGACGACGGACGAGCAGTACTTC,CASSPLSFGTTDEQYF
few,TRBV6-5,.,TRBJ1-1,TGTGCCAGCACCCAGGGGCGCATGAACACTGAAGCTTTCTTT,CASTQGRMNTEAFF
few,TRBV5-1,.,TRBJ2-2,TGCGCCAGCAGCGTGAGCGGGAACACCGGGGAGCTGTTTTTT,CASSVSGNTGELFF
many,TRBV20-1,.,TRBJ2-1,TGCAGTGCCCGACGGACTACCTCCTACAATGAGCAGTTCTTC,CSARRTTSYNEQFF
many,TRBV29-1,.,TRBJ1-1,TGCAGCGCCCCCGGCCGGGACGGCCGGGCGCCTAACACTGAAGCTTTCTTT,CSAPGRDGRAPNTEAFF
many,TRBV18,.,TRBJ1-1,TGTGCCAGCTCACCCGGCCAGAGAAACACTGAAGCTTTCTTT,CASSPGQRNTEAFF
.,TRBV28,.,TRBJ1-1,TGTGCCAGCAGTTTAACGGACAGGAACACTGAAGCTTTCTTT,CASSLTDRNTEAFF
many,TRBV7-6,.,TRBJ1-1,TGTGCCAGCAGCTTGCGCCCCGCGGGACCTATTTCATCTGAAGCTTTCTTT,CASSLRPAGPISSEAFF
few,TRBV10-3,.,TRBJ2-5,TGTGCCATCAGGGTATCGGACAGCCAAGAGACCCAGTACTTC,CAIRVSDSQETQYF
many,TRBV20-1,.,TRBJ2-7,TGCAGTGTTGTAGGACACCAAAGCTCCTACGAGCAGTACTTC,CSVVGHQSSYEQYF
.,TRBV4-2,TRBD2,TRBJ2-3,TGTGCCAGCAGCCAAGATGTAGCGGGGGCCGCAGATACGCAGTATTTT,CASSQDVAGAADTQYF
.,TRBV15,.,TRBJ1-1,TGTGCCACCAGCAGAGATAGGGGGAGTTGGACTGAAGCTTTCTTT,CATSRDRGSWTEAFF
.,TRBV27,TRBD1,TRBJ2-7,TGTGCCAGCAGTCTCGACAGGGGGCCGGCCTACGAGCAGTACTTC,CASSLDRGPAYEQYF
few,TRBV29-1,.,TRBJ2-5,TGCAGCGCAGGGGAGCAGGTGTCGTTC,CSAGEQVSF
.,TRBV24-1,.,TRBJ2-1,TGTGCCACCAGTGATTTTGGGATTATGGGCAATGAGCAGTTCTTC,CATSDFGIMGNEQFF
many,TRBV11-2,TRBD1,TRBJ2-1,TGTGCCAGCAGCTCTCGAGGGGGCCAAAGCTCCTACAATGAGCAGTTCTTC,CASSSRGGQSSYNEQFF
.,TRBV2,.,TRBJ2-7,TGTGCCAGTAGCCCCGTTGGACGCGACACCCTTTTGTGGGAGCAGTACTTC,CASSPVGRDTLLWEQYF
.,TRBV19,.,TRBJ2-1,TGTGCCAGTACTAGAAAGGGGGACAATGAGCAGTTCTTC,CASTRKGDNEQFF
.,TRBV5-1,TRBD1,TRBJ2-2,TGCGCCAGCAGCCCGGGACAGGGGGCCGGGGAGCTGTTTTTT,CASSPGQGAGELFF
.,TRBV18,TRBD1,TRBJ1-1,TGTGCCAGCTCATCAACGGGGAAGGGGGCCACTGAAGCTTTCTTT,CASSSTGKGATEAFF
.,TRBV4-1,.,TRBJ1-4,TGCGCCAGCAGCCTCCGGACGGCTACTAATGAAAAACTGTTTTTT,CASSLRTATNEKLFF
few,TRBV12-3/TRBV12-4,.,TRBJ2-5,TGTGCCAGCAGTTTCGTTACTTTACAAGAGACCCAGTACTTC,CASSFVTLQETQYF
.,TRBV3-1,.,TRBJ2-2,TGTGCCAGCAGCCAAGATGCGGGACGCCGGGGGGAGCTGTTTTTT,CASSQDAGRRGELFF
many,TRBV6-6,.,TRBJ1-6,TGTGCCAGCAGGGACAGTGGTAACTCACCCCTCCACTTT,CASRDSGNSPLHF
.,TRBV28,.,TRBJ1-1,TGTGCCAGCAGTTTTCGTCTGGCGAACACTGAAGCTTTCTTT,CASSFRLANTEAFF
.,TRBV28,.,TRBJ1-2,TGTGCCAGCAGTTTAGGTTCTCAGTATGGCTACACCTTC,CASSLGSQYGYTF
few,TRBV11-2,.,TRBJ2-1,TGTGCCAGCAGCTTAGACGGAAGGTCTAATGAGCAGTTCTTC,CASSLDGRSNEQFF
few,TRBV6-6,.,TRBJ1-4,TGTGCCAGCAGCTACGGGACACCAACTAATGAAAAACTGTTTTTT,CASSYGTPTNEKLFF
few,TRBV12-3/TRBV12-4,.,TRBJ2-4,TGTGCCAGCAGGGGGGCGGGAGTTAACATTCAGTACTTC,CASRGAGVNIQYF
many,TRBV11-2,.,TRBJ2-1,TGTGCCAGCAGCTTTGGACACGGGAGTGTGTATGAGCAGTTCTTC,CASSFGHGSVYEQFF
few,TRBV12-3/TRBV12-4,.,TRBJ1-1,TGTGCCAGCAGTCGTTGGGGACCACTAATGAACACTGAAGCTTTCTTT,CASSRWGPLMNTEAFF
many,TRBV7-2,.,TRBJ1-2,TGTGCCAGCAGCAGAAATACAGACAACAACTATGGCTACACCTTC,CASSRNTDNNYGYTF
many,TRBV20-1,.,TRBJ1-1,TGCAGTGACAAACGGATGAACACTGAAGCTTTCTTT,CSDKRMNTEAFF
few,TRBV20-1,TRBD2,TRBJ2-1,TGCAGTTCCGATGATAGCGGGAAGAACCTGAATGAGCAGTTCTTC,CSSDDSGKNLNEQFF
.,TRBV10-1,.,TRBJ2-5,TGCGCCAGCAGTGAGTCGGGGAGAATGGGACACCAAGAGACCCAGTACTTC,CASSESGRMGHQETQYF
.,TRBV27,.,TRBJ2-1,TGTGCCAGCAGTCATTACAATGAGCAGTTCTTC,CASSHYNEQFF
.,TRBV10-3,.,TRBJ2-2,TGTGCCATCAGTGAAGGAGGGGGCAGAACCGGGGAGCTGTTTTTT,CAISEGGGRTGELFF
.,TRBV5-1,TRBD1,TRBJ1-2,TGCGCCAGCAGACCCGGACAGGAGTCCTATGGCTACACCTTC,CASRPGQESYGYTF
few,TRBV3-1,TRBD1,TRBJ1-1,TGTGCCAGCAGACCCGACAGGGGGCCTGAGGCTTTCTTT,CASRPDRGPEAFF
many,TRBV7-7,.,TRBJ2-1,TGTGCCAGCAGCTTGGGACACGAGGGAAATGAGCAGTTCTTC,CASSLGHEGNEQFF
.,TRBV6-1,.,TRBJ1-2,TGTGCCAGCAGTGAAGGGGGCACCAACAACTATGGCTACACCTTC,CASSEGGTNNYGYTF
few,TRBV7-9,.,TRBJ2-7,TGTGCCAGCAGCCCGAGACCGAAGACCTACGAGCAGTACTTC,CASSPRPKTYEQYF
.,TRBV7-9,.,TRBJ2-3,TGTGCCAGCAGCTTAGTTGGGTTCCCAGATACGCAGTATTTT,CASSLVGFPDTQYF
many,TRBV5-5,.,TRBJ2-1,TGTGCCAGCAGCTTGGCGGCGAGCAGCTCCTACAATGAGCAGTTCTTC,CASSLAASSSYNEQFF
.,TRBV18,.,TRBJ1-6,TGTGCCAGCTCACCCTTGGAATTTCAATCACCCCTCCACTTT,CASSPLEFQSPLHF